At least ten counts were recorded for the clone carrying this TCR beta chain. The CDR3 is made up of 16 amino acids. Trimming at V came to 6 bases and at J to 8 bases, leaving 12 bases not matched to a gene. The V gene's germline CDR1 is DFQATT and CDR2 SNEGSKA (reference sequence). This sample stems from a study of neurological immune-mediated disorders. TCRdb re-called the 5' RACE reads with MiXCR, one entry per CDR3 protein. The sample includes 55,000 to 85,000 distinct CDR3 sequences, 3.2% of them seen just once. Sequenced input: PBMCs. The V call is TRBV20-1, the J call TRBJ1-6, with TRBD1 identical over 11 bases. The sequence came from a woman between 50 and 59 years old with multiple sclerosis. CDR3 coding DNA: TGCAGTGCCCAAAGGACAGGGGGCAGAGTGGATTCACCCCTCCACTTT. Protein: CSAQRTGGRVDSPLHF.